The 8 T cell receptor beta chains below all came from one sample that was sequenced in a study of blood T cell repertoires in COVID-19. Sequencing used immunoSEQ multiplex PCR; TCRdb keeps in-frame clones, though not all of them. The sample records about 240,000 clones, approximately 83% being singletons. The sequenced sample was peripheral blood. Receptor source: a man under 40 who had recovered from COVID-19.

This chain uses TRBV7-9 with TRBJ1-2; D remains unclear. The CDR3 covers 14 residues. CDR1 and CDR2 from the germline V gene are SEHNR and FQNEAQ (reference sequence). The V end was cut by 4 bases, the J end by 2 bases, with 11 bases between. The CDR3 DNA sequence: TGTGCCAGCAGCTCCGAATCAGGCAACTATGGCTACACCTTC. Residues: CASSSESGNYGYTF. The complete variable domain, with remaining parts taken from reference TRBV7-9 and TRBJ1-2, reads DTGVSQNPRHKITKRGQNVTFRCDPISEHNRLYWYRQTLGQGPEFLTYFQNEAQLEKSRLLSDRFSAERPKGSFSTLEIQRTEQGDSAMYLCASSSESGNYGYTFGSGTRLTVV.

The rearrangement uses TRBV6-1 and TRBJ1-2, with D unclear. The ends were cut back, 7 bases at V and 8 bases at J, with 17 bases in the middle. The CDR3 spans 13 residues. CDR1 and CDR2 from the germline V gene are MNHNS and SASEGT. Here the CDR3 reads CASNTYVAGGYTF. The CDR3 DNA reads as TGTGCCAGCAACACTTACGTGGCCGGGGGCTACACCTTC.

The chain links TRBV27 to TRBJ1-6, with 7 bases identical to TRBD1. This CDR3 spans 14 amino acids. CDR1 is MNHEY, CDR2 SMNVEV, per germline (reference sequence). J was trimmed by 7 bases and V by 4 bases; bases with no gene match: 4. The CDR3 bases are TGTGCCAGCAGTTCACAGGGGTGGAATTCACCCCTCCACTTT. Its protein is CASSSQGWNSPLHF.

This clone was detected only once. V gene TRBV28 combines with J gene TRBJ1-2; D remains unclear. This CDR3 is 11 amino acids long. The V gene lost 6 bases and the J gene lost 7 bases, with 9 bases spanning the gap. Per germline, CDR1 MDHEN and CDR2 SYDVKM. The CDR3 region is CASRAPIGYTF. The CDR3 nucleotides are TGTGCCAGCAGGGCCCCCATTGGCTACACCTTC.

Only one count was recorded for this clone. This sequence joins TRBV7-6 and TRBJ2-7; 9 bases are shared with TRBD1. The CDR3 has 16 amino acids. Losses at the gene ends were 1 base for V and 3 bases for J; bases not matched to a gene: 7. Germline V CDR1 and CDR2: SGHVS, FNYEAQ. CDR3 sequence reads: CASSLGAGTGIYEQYF. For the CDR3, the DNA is TGTGCCAGCAGCTTAGGGGCCGGGACAGGGATCTACGAGCAGTACTTC. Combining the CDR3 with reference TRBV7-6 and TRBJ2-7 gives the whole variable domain GAGVSQSPRYKVTKRGQDVALRCDPISGHVSLYWYRQALGQGPEFLTYFNYEAQQDKSGLPNDRFSAERPEGSISTLTIQRTEQRDSAMYRCASSLGAGTGIYEQYFGPGTRLTVT.

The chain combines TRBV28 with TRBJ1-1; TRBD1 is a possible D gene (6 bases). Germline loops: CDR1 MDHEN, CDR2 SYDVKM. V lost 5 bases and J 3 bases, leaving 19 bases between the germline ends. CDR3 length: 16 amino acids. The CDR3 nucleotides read TGTGCCAGCAGTCCCTATTACAGGGTAGGGGACACTGAAGCTTTCTTT. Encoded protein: CASSPYYRVGDTEAFF.

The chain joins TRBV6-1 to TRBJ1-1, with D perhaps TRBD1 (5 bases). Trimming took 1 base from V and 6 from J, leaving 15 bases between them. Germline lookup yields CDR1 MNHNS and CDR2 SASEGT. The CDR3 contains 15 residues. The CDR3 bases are TGTGCCAGCAGTGAAGTTCGCGGGGGTCCCCCTGAAGCTTTCTTT. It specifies CASSEVRGGPPEAFF.

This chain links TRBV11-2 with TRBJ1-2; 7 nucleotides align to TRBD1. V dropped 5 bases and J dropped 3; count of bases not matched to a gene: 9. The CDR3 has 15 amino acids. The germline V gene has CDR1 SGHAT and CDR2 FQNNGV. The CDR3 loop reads CASSPRAGGYYGYTF. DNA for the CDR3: TGTGCCAGCAGCCCTCGGGCAGGGGGGTACTATGGCTACACCTTC.